Below, 17 T cell receptor beta chains from the same sample are listed, as sequenced in a study of shared clonotypes between healthy human individuals. Cells designated naive CD8 were CD45RO-negative and were positively selected for CCR7, with terminally differentiated effector memory CD45RA+ cells excluded. Clones were read by immunoSEQ multiplex PCR, and TCRdb kept only the in-frame ones, dropping some. The sample gives about 590,000 clones, 95% to 96% of which show up once; less than 0.13% is in the top ten. The sequenced material came from naive CD8+ T cells sorted from blood. These receptors were taken from a woman in her twenties or thirties in good health.

This clone was seen once. This chain uses TRBV2 with TRBJ2-3, with 12 bases aligning to TRBD2. Germline V CDR1 and CDR2: SNHLY, FYNNEI. With V trimmed by 6 bases and J by 3 bases, 10 bases remained unmatched. The CDR3 totals 17 residues. As DNA, the CDR3 is TGTGCCAGCAGGAAGACTAGCGGGAGTCGTTGGACAGATACGCAGTATTTT. It codes for CASRKTSGSRWTDTQYF.

The gene calls are TRBV15 and TRBJ2-7; 9 bases agree with TRBD1. From germline, CDR1 is LNHNV and CDR2 YYDKDF (reference sequence). J gave up 1 base and V 6 bases, and 4 bases lay outside the gene matches. The CDR3 runs to 14 residues. The CDR3 nucleotides read TGTGCCACCAGTAACAGGGGGCCTTCCTACGAGCAGTACTTC. Translated: CATSNRGPSYEQYF.

The chain carries TRBV13 and TRBJ2-1; D not certain. V gave up 5 bases and J gave up 6 bases, with 8 bases separating them. CDR1 and CDR2 from the germline V gene are PRHDT and FYEKMQ (reference sequence). The CDR3 is 12 residues long. CDR3 loop: CASSTTGNEQFF. The CDR3, as DNA: TGTGCCAGCAGCACGACTGGCAATGAGCAGTTCTTC.

For this clone: Distinct nucleotide sequences in the sample also encode this CDR3. The CDR3 nucleotides are TGTGCCAGCAGCGTAGCCAGCACAGATACGCAGTATTTT. It translates to CASSVASTDTQYF. V is TRBV9 and J is TRBJ2-3; D not certain. Germline CDR1 reads SGDLS; CDR2 reads YYNGEE. The CDR3 is 13 residues long. V lost 0 bases, J lost 0 bases, and 2 bases lay in between.

This clone was observed a single time. The genes are TRBV5-8 and TRBJ2-3; D not certain. The CDR3 has 12 residues. Per the germline V gene, CDR1 is SGHTS and CDR2 is YDEGEE. V gave up 1 base and J gave up 4 bases, with 4 bases separating them. For the CDR3, the DNA is TGTGCCAGCAGCTTGAGTGCAGATACGCAGTATTTT. Translated: CASSLSADTQYF.

This chain links TRBV7-8 with TRBJ1-4; D uncertain. Per germline, CDR1 SGHVS and CDR2 FQNEAQ. The CDR3 totals 16 residues. V lost 1 base to trimming and J lost 4 bases, with 13 bases between them. CDR3 in amino acids: CASSLEIGPGNEKLFF. The CDR3 region has the DNA TGTGCCAGCAGCTTAGAGATCGGACCGGGTAATGAAAAACTGTTTTTT. Filled out from reference TRBV7-8 and TRBJ1-4, the complete variable domain reads GAGVSQSPRYKVAKRGQDVALRCDPISGHVSLFWYQQALGQGPEFLTYFQNEAQLDKSGLPSDRFFAERPEGSVSTLKIQRTQQEDSAVYLCASSLEIGPGNEKLFFGSGTQLSVL.

The genes are TRBV18 and TRBJ1-1; unclear D gene. Germline CDR1 is KGHSH and CDR2 is LQKENI. V lost 3 bases and J 8 bases, leaving 10 bases between the germline ends. The CDR3 is 12 amino acids. In nucleotides, the CDR3 is TGTGCCAGCTCACCCCAGGAGAAGGAAGCTTTCTTT. It codes for CASSPQEKEAFF.

This chain connects TRBV29-1 to TRBJ2-7; 10 bases fit TRBD2. Trimming cost V 8 bases and J 3 bases; bases outside gene matches: 10. Germline CDR1 is SQVTM and CDR2 is ANQGSEA. CDR3 size: 14 residues. The CDR3 reads CSFTGLAESYEQYF. CDR3 bases: TGCAGCTTCACCGGACTAGCGGAGAGCTACGAGCAGTACTTC.

The chain recombines TRBV5-8 with TRBJ2-1, with TRBD1 as a possible D gene (5 bases). V lost 1 base and J 5 bases, leaving 7 bases between the germline ends. CDR1 and CDR2 (germline): SGHTS, YDEGEE. The CDR3 is 13 amino acids. The CDR3 protein is CASSLTGNNEQFF. As DNA, the CDR3 is TGTGCCAGCAGCTTGACAGGAAACAATGAGCAGTTCTTC.

V usage is TRBV7-2 and J usage is TRBJ1-1; 9 bases align to TRBD1. The germline gives CDR1 SGHTA, CDR2 FQGNSA. The CDR3 is 18 amino acids. The junction had 13 bases not matched to a gene; V was cut back by 5 bases and J by 0 bases. CDR3: CASSDLGQGLLMNTEAFF. In DNA, the CDR3 is TGTGCCAGCAGCGACTTGGGACAGGGCCTTCTTATGAACACTGAAGCTTTCTTT.

The chain recombines TRBV14 with TRBJ1-2; D may be TRBD1 (6 bases). The CDR3 length is 14 residues. Between the trimmed V and J ends, which lost 1 base and 4 bases, there was a span of 10 bases. CDR1 and CDR2 from the germline V gene are SGHDN and FVKESK. In DNA form, the CDR3 reads TGTGCCAGCAGCCAAGGGACAGTCACCTATGGCTACACCTTC. It translates to CASSQGTVTYGYTF.

The chain joins TRBV13 to TRBJ1-1, with D unclear. The CDR3 has 15 amino acids. V was pared by 4 bases and J by 1 base, with 13 bases between. The germline V gene has CDR1 PRHDT and CDR2 FYEKMQ (reference sequence). CDR3 amino acids: CASSSTLHTNTEAFF. Here the CDR3 DNA reads TGTGCCAGCAGCTCCACACTCCACACGAACACTGAAGCTTTCTTT. The variable domain in full, with the rest retrieved from reference TRBV13 and TRBJ1-1, is AAGVIQSPRHLIKEKRETATLKCYPIPRHDTVYWYQQGPGQDPQFLISFYEKMQSDKGSIPDRFSAQQFSDYHSELNMSSLELGDSALYFCASSSTLHTNTEAFFGQGTRLTVV.

This rearrangement joins TRBV28 to TRBJ2-3, with 13 nucleotides matching TRBD2. Per germline, CDR1 MDHEN and CDR2 SYDVKM. V was clipped by 3 bases and J by 0 bases; unmatched bases: 3. CDR3 length: 17 amino acids. The CDR3 sequence: CASSLPTSGRSTDTQYF. DNA for the CDR3: TGTGCCAGCAGTTTGCCGACTAGCGGGAGGAGCACAGATACGCAGTATTTT. The variable domain in full, with the rest retrieved from reference TRBV28 and TRBJ2-3, is DVKVTQSSRYLVKRTGEKVFLECVQDMDHENMFWYRQDPGLGLRLIYFSYDVKMKEKGDIPEGYSVSREKKERFSLILESASTNQTSMYLCASSLPTSGRSTDTQYFGPGTRLTVL.

The chain carries TRBV11-3 and TRBJ2-2; no reliable D call. Trimming shortened V by 5 bases and J by 3 bases, and 10 bases separated the two germline ends. The CDR3 is 14 amino acids. Germline CDR1 is SGHNT and CDR2 is YENEEA. CDR3 coding DNA: TGTGCCAGCAGCGAGGACCGATACACCGGGGAGCTGTTTTTT. It translates to CASSEDRYTGELFF.

The chain combines TRBV2 with TRBJ1-3, with no clear D. The ends were cut back, 3 bases at V and 4 bases at J, with 1 base in the middle. The CDR3 has 11 residues. CDR1 and CDR2 from the germline V gene are SNHLY and FYNNEI. The CDR3: CASSEGNTIYF. As DNA, the CDR3 is TGTGCCAGCAGTGAGGGAAACACCATATATTTT.

This sequence joins TRBV27 and TRBJ1-1, with D tentatively TRBD1 (5 bases). The germline V gene encodes CDR1 MNHEY and CDR2 SMNVEV (reference sequence). With 9 bases removed from V and 1 base from J, the gap between germline ends came to 9 bases. The CDR3 has 12 residues. CDR3 sequence reads: CASHTGNTEAFF. DNA of the CDR3: TGTGCCAGTCATACAGGGAACACTGAAGCTTTCTTT.

The chain has TRBV28 and TRBJ2-2; D may be TRBD1 or TRBD2 (5 bases each). V was clipped by 5 bases and J by 6 bases, with 16 bases between them. Germline CDR1 and CDR2: MDHEN and SYDVKM. The CDR3 has 15 residues. The CDR3 nucleotides read TGTGCCAGCAGTCACAGGACTCCGATCCCCGGGGAGCTGTTTTTT. Protein sequence: CASSHRTPIPGELFF.